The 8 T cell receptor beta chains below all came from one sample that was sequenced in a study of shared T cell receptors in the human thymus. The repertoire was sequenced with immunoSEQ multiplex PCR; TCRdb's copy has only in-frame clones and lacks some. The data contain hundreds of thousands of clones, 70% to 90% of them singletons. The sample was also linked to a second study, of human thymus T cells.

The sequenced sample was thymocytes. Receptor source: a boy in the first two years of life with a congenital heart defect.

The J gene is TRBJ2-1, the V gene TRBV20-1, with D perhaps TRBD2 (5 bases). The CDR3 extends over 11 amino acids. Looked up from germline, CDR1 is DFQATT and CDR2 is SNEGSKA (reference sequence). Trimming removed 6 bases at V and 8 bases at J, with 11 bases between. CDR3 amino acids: CSAIAFHEQFF. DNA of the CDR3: TGCAGTGCCATAGCGTTTCATGAGCAGTTCTTC.

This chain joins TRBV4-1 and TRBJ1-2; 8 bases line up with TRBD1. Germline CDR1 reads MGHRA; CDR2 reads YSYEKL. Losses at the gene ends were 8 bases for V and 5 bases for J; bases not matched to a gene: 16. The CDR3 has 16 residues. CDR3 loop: CASAKGTGQGVYGYTF. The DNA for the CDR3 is TGCGCCAGCGCGAAAGGGACAGGCCAAGGGGTTTATGGCTACACCTTC.

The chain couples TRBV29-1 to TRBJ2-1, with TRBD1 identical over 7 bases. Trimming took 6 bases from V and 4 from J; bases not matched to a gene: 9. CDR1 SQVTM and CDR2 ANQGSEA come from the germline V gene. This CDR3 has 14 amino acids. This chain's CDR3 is CSVGIRDSYNEQFF. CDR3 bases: TGCAGCGTGGGGATCCGGGACAGTTACAATGAGCAGTTCTTC.

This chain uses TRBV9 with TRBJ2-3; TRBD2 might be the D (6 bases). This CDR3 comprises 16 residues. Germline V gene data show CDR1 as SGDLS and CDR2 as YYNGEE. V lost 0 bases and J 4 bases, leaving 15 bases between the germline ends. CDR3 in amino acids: CASSVVGGEVADTQYF. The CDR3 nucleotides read TGTGCCAGCAGCGTAGTGGGGGGAGAGGTCGCAGATACGCAGTATTTT.

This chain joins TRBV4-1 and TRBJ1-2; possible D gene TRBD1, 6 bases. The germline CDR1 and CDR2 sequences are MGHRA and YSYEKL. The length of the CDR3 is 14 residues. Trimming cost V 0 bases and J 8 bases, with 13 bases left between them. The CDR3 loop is CASSQDGTGQGYTF. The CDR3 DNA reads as TGCGCCAGCAGCCAAGATGGCACAGGGCAGGGCTACACCTTC.

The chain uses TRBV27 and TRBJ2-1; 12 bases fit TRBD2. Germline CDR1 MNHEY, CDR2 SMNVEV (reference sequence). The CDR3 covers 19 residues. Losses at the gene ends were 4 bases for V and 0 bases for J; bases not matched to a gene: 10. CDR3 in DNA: TGTGCCAGCAGTTGGGAGACTAGCGGGGGACATGTCTCCTACAATGAGCAGTTCTTC. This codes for CASSWETSGGHVSYNEQFF.

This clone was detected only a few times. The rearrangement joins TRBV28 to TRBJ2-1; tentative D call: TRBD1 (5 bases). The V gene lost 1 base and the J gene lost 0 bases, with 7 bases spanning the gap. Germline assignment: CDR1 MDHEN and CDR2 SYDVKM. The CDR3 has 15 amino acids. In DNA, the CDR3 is TGTGCCAGCAGTTTATACAGGAGCTCCTACAATGAGCAGTTCTTC. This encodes CASSLYRSSYNEQFF.

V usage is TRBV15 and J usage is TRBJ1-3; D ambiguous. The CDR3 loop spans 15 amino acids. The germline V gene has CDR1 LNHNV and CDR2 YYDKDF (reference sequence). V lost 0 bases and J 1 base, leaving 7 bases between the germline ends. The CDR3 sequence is CATSRDTTSGNTIYF. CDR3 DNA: TGTGCCACCAGCAGAGATACGACTTCTGGAAACACCATATATTTT.